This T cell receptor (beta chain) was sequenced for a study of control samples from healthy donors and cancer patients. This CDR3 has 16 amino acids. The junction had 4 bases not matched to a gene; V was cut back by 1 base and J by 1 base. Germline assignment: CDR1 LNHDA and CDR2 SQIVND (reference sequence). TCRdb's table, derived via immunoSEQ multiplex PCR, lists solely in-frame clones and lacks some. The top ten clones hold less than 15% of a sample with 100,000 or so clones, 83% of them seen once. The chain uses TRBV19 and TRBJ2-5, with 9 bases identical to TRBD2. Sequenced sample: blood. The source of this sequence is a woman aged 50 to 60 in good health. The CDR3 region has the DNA TGTGCCAGTAGTATAGGTAGCGGGAGCCCCCAAGAGACCCAGTACTTC. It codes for CASSIGSGSPQETQYF.